This T cell receptor beta chain originates from a study of blood T cell repertoires in COVID-19. For the study at large: Samples representing acute and convalescent COVID-19 were sourced from the United States, Italy and Spain.

Assay: immunoSEQ multiplex PCR; the TCRdb copy retains only in-frame clones and omits some. The sample shows about 170,000 clones, around four fifths of them seen only once. This CDR3 comprises 13 residues. Germline loops: CDR1 LNHDA, CDR2 SQIVND (reference sequence). Between the trimmed V and J ends, which lost 5 bases and 8 bases, there was a span of 15 bases. The sequence came from a middle-aged man who had recovered from COVID-19. This chain uses TRBV19 with TRBJ1-2; perhaps TRBD1 as D (6 bases). The sequenced sample was peripheral blood. This chain's CDR3 is CASSVGRQDGYTF. The CDR3 DNA reads TGTGCCAGTAGTGTGGGGCGACAGGACGGCTACACCTTC.